Presented here are 15 T cell receptor beta chains from one specimen sequenced in a study of beta chain features in type 1 diabetes. Study-wide results and limits: A moderate, significant TCRB CDR3 shortening appeared in type 1 diabetes across four CD4+ subsets.

The authors reverse transcribed all of the isolated RNA, so sequencing captured expressed TCRB transcripts. Measured with immunoSEQ multiplex PCR; TCRdb has only the in-frame clones, and not every one. The sample has about 25,000 clones, about 70% seen once; the top ten hold over 0.95%. No antigens are known for them. The material sequenced was stem cell memory CD4+ T cells from blood. Every receptor here comes from a middle-aged woman with type 1 diabetes.

This clone was detected a few times. This chain connects TRBV11-2 to TRBJ1-1; the match to TRBD1 covers 9 bases. Germline-derived CDR1 and CDR2 are SGHAT and FQNNGV. This CDR3 comprises 16 residues. J lost 2 bases, V lost 3 bases, and 7 bases had no gene match. CDR3 region: CASSFWTGEGNTEAFF. CDR3 DNA sequence: TGTGCCAGCAGCTTCTGGACAGGGGAGGGAAACACTGAAGCTTTCTTT.

The sample holds one count of this clone. This sequence joins TRBV6-5 and TRBJ1-4; tentative D call: TRBD1 (6 bases). CDR3 length equals 16 residues. Germline CDR1 is MNHEY and CDR2 is SVGAGI. Trimming shortened V by 1 base and J by 5 bases, and 14 bases separated the two germline ends. DNA for the CDR3: TGTGCCAGCAGTTACTTCCCCCCGGGACACAATGAAAAACTGTTTTTT. It yields the protein CASSYFPPGHNEKLFF.

This chain connects TRBV5-8 to TRBJ2-1; D uncertain. From germline, CDR1 is SGHTS and CDR2 YDEGEE. V dropped 0 bases and J dropped 5 bases, with 6 bases sitting between them. The CDR3 extends over 13 amino acids. The CDR3 bases are TGTGCCAGCAGCTTGGGGGCCAACAATGAGCAGTTCTTC. Translated: CASSLGANNEQFF.

This clone was picked up a small number of times. The genes are TRBV7-2 and TRBJ2-7; 8 bases agree with TRBD2. CDR3 length equals 16 residues. Germline V CDR1 and CDR2: SGHTA, FQGNSA. The J segment lost 5 bases and the V segment lost 2 bases, leaving 11 bases of the junction unmatched. The CDR3 coding sequence is TGTGCCAGCAGCTTACGGGCGGGAGGTGTCGGAGACGAGCAGTACTTC. Amino acid sequence: CASSLRAGGVGDEQYF.

The chain links TRBV29-1 to TRBJ1-4, with D uncertain. CDR1 is SQVTM and CDR2 is ANQGSEA in the germline V gene. V shed 7 bases and J shed 16 bases, with 22 bases lying between them. The CDR3 contains 12 residues. The CDR3 DNA sequence: TGCAGCGCCCTTGAGGATTTAGTGGTAGAGTTTTTT. Translating gives CSALEDLVVEFF. The full variable domain, in which reference TRBV29-1 and TRBJ1-4 provide the parts outside the CDR3, is SAVISQKPSRDICQRGTSLTIQCQVDSQVTMMFWYRQQPGQSLTLIATANQGSEATYESGFVIDKFPISRPNLTFSTLTVSNMSPEDSSIYLCSALEDLVVEFFGSGTQLSVL.

The chain is built from TRBV9 and TRBJ1-6; possibly TRBD1 for D (5 bases). V lost 2 bases and J 8 bases, leaving 11 bases between the germline ends. The CDR3 totals 14 residues. Per germline, CDR1 SGDLS and CDR2 YYNGEE. The CDR3 coding sequence is TGTGCCAGCAGCGTGGGCATAGGGGATTCACCCCTCCACTTT. It translates to CASSVGIGDSPLHF.

The rearrangement joins TRBV2 to TRBJ2-7; D possibly corresponds to TRBD2 (5 bases). The CDR3 length is 13 residues. The V and J ends lost 4 bases and 2 bases respectively, with 9 bases between them. CDR1 is SNHLY, CDR2 FYNNEI, per germline. Written as DNA, the CDR3 is TGTGCCAGCAGTGTAGCGACACCCTACGAGCAGTACTTC. Translation gives CASSVATPYEQYF.

The rearrangement links TRBV28 to TRBJ1-1; D uncertain. Trimming took off 2 bases at V and 5 bases at J, with 9 bases between the two ends. The CDR3 runs to 13 residues. CDR1 is MDHEN and CDR2 is SYDVKM in the germline V gene. This CDR3 reads CASSLGRSTEAFF. The CDR3 DNA reads TGTGCCAGCAGTTTAGGGAGATCAACTGAAGCTTTCTTT.

The chain combines TRBV9 with TRBJ1-1, with 10 bases lining up with TRBD1. Germline V gene sequence: CDR1 SGDLS, CDR2 YYNGEE. The CDR3 sequence is 17 residues long. The V and J ends lost 0 bases and 2 bases, in that order; junction bases with no gene match: 7. CDR3 nucleotide sequence: TGTGCCAGCAGCGTAGGACAGGGGGCGCAGAAAAACACTGAAGCTTTCTTT. This sequence encodes CASSVGQGAQKNTEAFF.

This clone was seen only once. The chain recombines TRBV5-6 with TRBJ1-1; a possible D gene is TRBD1 (5 bases). CDR1 SGHDT and CDR2 YYEEEE come from the germline V gene. V lost 2 bases to trimming and J lost 4 bases, with 9 bases between them. CDR3 length: 13 amino acids. The CDR3, as DNA: TGTGCCAGCAGCTTCAGGGAAGGCACTGAAGCTTTCTTT. Protein: CASSFREGTEAFF.

The V call is TRBV5-4, the J call TRBJ2-3; D gene unclear. V gave up 6 bases and J gave up 2 bases, with 10 bases separating them. CDR3 length equals 13 residues. The germline V gene has CDR1 SGHNT and CDR2 YYREEE (reference sequence). The CDR3 DNA is TGTGCCAGCACTGGCACGTCCACAGATACGCAGTATTTT. It specifies CASTGTSTDTQYF.

As regards this clone: The junction shows a germline mismatch at one end, possibly a read error. This chain joins TRBV28 and TRBJ1-2; tentative D call: TRBD1 (5 bases). The CDR3 is 12 residues long. The germline V gene has CDR1 MDHEN and CDR2 SYDVKM. The DNA of the CDR3 is TGTGCCAGCAGACCGGGGGGTGGAAGCGCGGACTTC. Protein product: CASRPGGGSADF.

This chain links TRBV5-1 with TRBJ2-2; TRBD2 matches 10 bases. CDR3 size: 14 residues. V was pared by 5 bases and J by 4 bases, with 2 bases of the junction left unmatched. Germline values: CDR1 SGHRS, CDR2 YFSETQ. In DNA, the CDR3 is TGCGCCAGCAGTAAGCGGGAGGGCACCGGGGAGCTGTTTTTT. It encodes CASSKREGTGELFF.

The chain joins TRBV7-2 to TRBJ2-3; the D is unclear. Germline lookup yields CDR1 SGHTA and CDR2 FQGNSA. This CDR3 contains 16 residues. Trimming pared 5 bases from V and 5 bases from J, leaving 20 bases between. The chain's CDR3 is CASSPNLIPMRDTQYF. The CDR3 nucleotides read TGTGCCAGCAGCCCTAACCTGATCCCAATGAGAGATACGCAGTATTTT.

This sequence joins TRBV5-4 and TRBJ1-4; tentative D call: TRBD1 (5 bases). The CDR3 spans 14 residues. Trimming took off 0 bases at V and 6 bases at J, with 9 bases between the two ends. Germline loops: CDR1 SGHNT, CDR2 YYREEE (reference sequence). CDR3 sequence reads: CASSLGGGDEKLFF. The CDR3 DNA follows: TGTGCCAGCAGCTTGGGGGGGGGTGATGAAAAACTGTTTTTT.